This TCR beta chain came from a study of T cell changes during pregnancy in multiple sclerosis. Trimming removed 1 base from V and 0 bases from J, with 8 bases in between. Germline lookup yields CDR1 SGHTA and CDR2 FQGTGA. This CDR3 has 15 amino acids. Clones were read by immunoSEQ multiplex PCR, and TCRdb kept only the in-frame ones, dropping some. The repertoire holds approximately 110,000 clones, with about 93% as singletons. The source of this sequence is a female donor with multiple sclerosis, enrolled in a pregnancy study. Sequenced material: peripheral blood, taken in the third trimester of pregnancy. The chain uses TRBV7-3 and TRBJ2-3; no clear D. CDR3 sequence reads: CASSLIGASTDTQYF. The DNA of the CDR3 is TGTGCCAGCAGCTTAATAGGAGCTAGCACAGATACGCAGTATTTT.